The 28 T cell receptor beta chains below all came from one sample that was sequenced in a study of cytomegalovirus exposure and HLA in healthy donors. Vbeta (60) and Jbeta (13) primers were used in the PCR. Using immunoSEQ multiplex PCR, the repertoire was profiled, and TCRdb retains in-frame clones only, with some absent. Across around 70,000 clones, the top ten clones capture roughly 0.8% of the sample. The sample was PBMCs. Receptors were obtained from a boy aged 5-17 years in good health and CMV-seronegative.

The chain links TRBV10-3 to TRBJ1-1; TRBD1 might be the D (5 bases). Germline V gene sequence: CDR1 ENHRY, CDR2 SYGVKD. Trimming shortened V by 11 bases and J by 8 bases, and 21 bases separated the two germline ends. This CDR3 is built from 13 residues. CDR3 sequence reads: CAVKQGTVSEAFF. The CDR3 DNA follows: TGTGCCGTCAAGCAGGGAACGGTGAGCGAAGCTTTCTTT.

The rearrangement joins TRBV2 to TRBJ1-2; D might be TRBD1 (6 bases). CDR1 and CDR2 from the germline V gene are SNHLY and FYNNEI. V shed 1 base and J shed 6 bases, with 12 bases lying between them. This CDR3 is 14 amino acids long. CDR3 nucleotides: TGTGCCAGCAGTGAAGGTCTGGGGGCGAATGGCTACACCTTC. Residues: CASSEGLGANGYTF.

With regard to this clone: The junction departs from the called germline gene at one end, perhaps through a read error. The rearrangement joins TRBV11-3 to TRBJ2-7; the D gene is possibly TRBD2 (6 bases). CDR1 SGHNT and CDR2 YENEEA come from the germline V gene. CDR3 length equals 12 residues. The CDR3 region is CASSLGATVAGF. For the CDR3, the DNA is TGTGCCAGCAGCTTAGGGGCGACAGTCGCGGGATTC. The complete variable domain, with remaining parts taken from reference TRBV11-3 and TRBJ2-7, reads EAGVVQSPRYKIIEKKQPVAFWCNPISGHNTLYWYLQNLGQGPELLIRYENEEAVDDSQLPKDRFSAERLKGVDSTLKIQPAELGDSAVYLCASSLGATVAGFGPGTRLTVT.

The gene calls are TRBV25-1 and TRBJ2-7; D gene unclear. CDR1 and CDR2 (germline): MGHDK, SYGVNS. The germline V and J ends were trimmed by 10 bases and 2 bases, with 12 bases remaining between them. This CDR3 contains 12 residues. In DNA, the CDR3 is TGTGCCACCGGAACCAGCGCCTACGAGCAGTACTTC. The encoded protein is CATGTSAYEQYF.

Regarding this clone: At one end, the junction sequence differs from germline, possibly due to a read error. This chain uses TRBV29-1 with TRBJ2-5, with D possibly TRBD1 on 6 matching bases. This CDR3 has 14 residues. In germline, CDR1 is SQVTM, CDR2 ANQGSEA. CDR3 amino acids: CSVTGSGVKENQYF. CDR3 nucleotide sequence: TGCAGCGTCACAGGGTCCGGGGTGAAAGAGAACCAGTACTTC.

The rearrangement uses TRBV25-1 and TRBJ2-7; possible D gene TRBD2, 5 bases. Germline V CDR1 and CDR2: MGHDK, SYGVNS. The CDR3 is 14 residues long. V lost 2 bases and J lost 3, with 11 bases in between. This CDR3 reads CASSEKGRDYEQYF. The CDR3, as DNA: TGTGCCAGCAGTGAAAAAGGCCGGGACTACGAGCAGTACTTC.

The genes are TRBV10-3 and TRBJ2-7, with 11 bases aligning to TRBD2. The ends lost 5 bases at V and 2 bases at J; junction bases unmatched: 8. The CDR3 has 16 residues. Germline V lookup: CDR1 ENHRY, CDR2 SYGVKD. This chain's CDR3 is CAISTSGSIGAYEQYF. CDR3 DNA sequence: TGTGCCATCAGTACTAGCGGGAGTATCGGAGCCTACGAGCAGTACTTC.

The chain is built from TRBV19 and TRBJ1-3, with TRBD1 as a possible D gene (5 bases). The germline V gene has CDR1 LNHDA and CDR2 SQIVND (reference sequence). The CDR3 spans 14 residues. Trimming cost V 3 bases and J 2 bases, with 8 bases left between them. CDR3 bases: TGTGCCAGTAGTATCTCGGGGGCTGGAAACACCATATATTTT. Residues: CASSISGAGNTIYF.

Turning to this clone: Other DNA sequences in the same sample also yield this CDR3. The chain carries TRBV30 and TRBJ1-6, with 9 bases matching TRBD1. CDR3 size: 14 residues. Germline V gives CDR1 GTSNPN, CDR2 SVGIG (reference sequence). After removal of 8 bases from V and 8 bases from J, the junction contained 10 bases not matched to a gene. The CDR3 region is CAGGNRGRDSPLHF. CDR3 DNA: TGTGCCGGCGGAAACAGGGGGCGCGATTCACCCCTCCACTTT.

The gene calls are TRBV30 and TRBJ1-4; D unclear. Germline CDR1 and CDR2: GTSNPN and SVGIG (reference sequence). This CDR3 contains 15 residues. V was clipped by 1 base and J by 7 bases, with 16 bases between them. CDR3 in DNA: TGTGCCTGGAGTGGCTCAGTCCCAACGGGTGAAAAACTGTTTTTT. This encodes CAWSGSVPTGEKLFF. Full variable domain (missing parts from reference TRBV30 and TRBJ1-4): SQTIHQWPATLVQPVGSPLSLECTVEGTSNPNLYWYRQAAGRGLQLLFYSVGIGQISSEVPQNLSASRPQDRQFILSSKKLLLSDSGFYLCAWSGSVPTGEKLFFGSGTQLSVL.

The chain uses TRBV4-2 and TRBJ2-1; 12 bases are a match to TRBD2. Germline V gene lookup returns CDR1 LGHNA and CDR2 YNFKEQ. There are 17 residues in the CDR3. V was pared by 1 base and J by 6 bases, with 7 bases of the junction left unmatched. The CDR3, as DNA: TGTGCCAGCAGCCAAGGACTAGCGGGAGTATCCGTCAATGAGCAGTTCTTC. Protein sequence: CASSQGLAGVSVNEQFF.

The V call is TRBV10-1, the J call TRBJ2-4; tentative D call: TRBD1 (6 bases). This CDR3 is 16 amino acids long. Trimming left V 10 bases short and J 6 bases short, with 25 bases between. Germline values: CDR1 WNHNN, CDR2 SYGVQD (reference sequence). In DNA form, the CDR3 reads TGCGCCACGCCGCTCCTTTGGGGGCGAACTTTAAACATTCAGTACTTC. It yields the protein CATPLLWGRTLNIQYF.

J is TRBJ2-7 and V is TRBV11-2; TRBD1 matches at 8 bases. V lost 5 bases, J lost 0 bases, and 6 bases stayed unmatched. The germline V gene encodes CDR1 SGHAT and CDR2 FQNNGV. The CDR3 extends over 15 amino acids. Here the CDR3 reads CASSAGQGGSYEQYF. CDR3 in DNA: TGTGCCAGCAGCGCAGGACAGGGCGGCTCCTACGAGCAGTACTTC.

This chain joins TRBV9 and TRBJ1-2, with 7 bases matching TRBD1. This CDR3 has 14 amino acids. V trimming: 3 bases; J trimming: 8 bases; junction bases outside the gene matches: 10. Germline values: CDR1 SGDLS, CDR2 YYNGEE. The CDR3 loop reads CASSGGGTARGYTF. The CDR3 nucleotides read TGTGCCAGCAGCGGTGGTGGGACAGCTCGGGGCTACACCTTC. Based on the CDR3 plus reference TRBV9 and TRBJ1-2, the full variable domain is DSGVTQTPKHLITATGQRVTLRCSPRSGDLSVYWYQQSLDQGLQFLIQYYNGEERAKGNILERFSAQQFPDLHSELNLSSLELGDSALYFCASSGGGTARGYTFGSGTRLTVV.

CDR3 in amino acids: CATSRDLQYNQPQHF. CDR3 nucleotides: TGTGCCACCAGCAGAGATCTGCAGTACAATCAGCCCCAGCATTTT. V usage is TRBV15 and J usage is TRBJ1-5; D is uncertain. This CDR3 is built from 15 residues. Germline V gene sequence: CDR1 LNHNV, CDR2 YYDKDF (reference sequence). V lost 0 bases and J 3 bases, leaving 9 bases between the germline ends. Together with reference TRBV15 and TRBJ1-5, the CDR3 gives the full variable domain: DAMVIQNPRYQVTQFGKPVTLSCSQTLNHNVMYWYQQKSSQAPKLLFHYYDKDFNNEADTPDNFQSRRPNTSFCFLDIRSPGLGDTAMYLCATSRDLQYNQPQHFGDGTRLSIL.

The chain joins TRBV7-9 to TRBJ1-2, with 9 bases aligning to TRBD1. Germline V gene sequence: CDR1 SEHNR, CDR2 FQNEAQ (reference sequence). The CDR3 loop spans 17 amino acids. V dropped 4 bases and J dropped 2; count of bases not matched to a gene: 11. The CDR3 DNA is TGTGCCAGCAGCTCCCCCGGGACAGGGAGTTTAAACTATGGCTACACCTTC. It specifies CASSSPGTGSLNYGYTF. Together with reference TRBV7-9 and TRBJ1-2, the CDR3 gives the full variable domain: DTGVSQNPRHKITKRGQNVTFRCDPISEHNRLYWYRQTLGQGPEFLTYFQNEAQLEKSRLLSDRFSAERPKGSFSTLEIQRTEQGDSAMYLCASSSPGTGSLNYGYTFGSGTRLTVV.

V gene TRBV5-1 combines with J gene TRBJ1-1; tentative D call: TRBD1 (6 bases). This CDR3 has 17 residues. Germline V gene lookup returns CDR1 SGHRS and CDR2 YFSETQ. The V end lost 0 bases, the J end lost 0 bases, and 15 bases lay between the germline ends. Written as DNA, the CDR3 is TGCGCCAGCAGCTTGGCGGGCAGGGGCGTCATGAACACTGAAGCTTTCTTT. Translated, it gives CASSLAGRGVMNTEAFF. Full variable domain (rest looked up from reference TRBV5-1 and TRBJ1-1): KAGVTQTPRYLIKTRGQQVTLSCSPISGHRSVSWYQQTPGQGLQFLFEYFSETQRNKGNFPGRFSGRQFSNSRSEMNVSTLELGDSALYLCASSLAGRGVMNTEAFFGQGTRLTVV.

The chain couples TRBV27 to TRBJ1-1, with 9 bases aligning to TRBD1. This CDR3 spans 15 amino acids. The V gene's germline CDR1 is MNHEY and CDR2 SMNVEV (reference sequence). The trim removed 5 bases at V and 2 bases at J, leaving 6 bases unmatched. As DNA, the CDR3 is TGTGCCAGCAGTCTGTACAGGGGGCAAAACACTGAAGCTTTCTTT. It yields the protein CASSLYRGQNTEAFF.

The chain has TRBV18 and TRBJ2-7, with D maybe TRBD1 (6 bases). The CDR3 extends over 14 amino acids. The V end was cut by 4 bases, the J end by 2 bases, with 12 bases between. Per the germline V gene, CDR1 is KGHSH and CDR2 is LQKENI. The CDR3 reads CASSLKTGPYEQYF. In nucleotides, the CDR3 is TGTGCCAGCTCACTCAAGACAGGCCCCTACGAGCAGTACTTC.

The gene calls are TRBV5-6 and TRBJ2-6; possibly TRBD2 for D (5 bases). Germline values: CDR1 SGHDT, CDR2 YYEEEE. The CDR3 is made up of 14 amino acids. V shed 4 bases and J shed 4 bases, with 9 bases lying between them. CDR3 in amino acids: CASSPSSGANVLTF. The CDR3 DNA sequence: TGTGCCAGCAGCCCTAGCTCCGGGGCCAACGTCCTGACTTTC. The full variable domain, completed using reference TRBV5-6 and TRBJ2-6, is DAGVTQSPTHLIKTRGQQVTLRCSPKSGHDTVSWYQQALGQGPQFIFQYYEEEERQRGNFPDRFSGHQFPNYSSELNVNALLLGDSALYLCASSPSSGANVLTFGAGSRLTVL.

This chain joins TRBV10-2 and TRBJ2-1; 7 bases line up with TRBD2. The CDR3 spans 17 residues. Germline CDR1 reads WSHSY; CDR2 reads SAAADI. The trim removed 3 bases at V and 6 bases at J, leaving 14 bases unmatched. The DNA for the CDR3 is TGCGCCAGCAGTGACCTCCTCGCTTCGGGGGGACCCAATGAGCAGTTCTTC. Residues: CASSDLLASGGPNEQFF.

The J gene is TRBJ1-3, the V gene TRBV5-6, with 9 bases matching TRBD1. The CDR3 extends over 15 amino acids. CDR1 is SGHDT and CDR2 is YYEEEE in the germline V gene. J was trimmed by 4 bases and V by 0 bases; bases with no gene match: 2. This chain's CDR3 is CASSLVGQGGNTIYF. CDR3 nucleotides: TGTGCCAGCAGCTTGGTGGGACAGGGAGGAAACACCATATATTTT.

This chain connects TRBV19 to TRBJ1-1; 7 nucleotides agree with TRBD1. With V trimmed by 6 bases and J by 0 bases, 4 bases remained unmatched. Germline CDR1 LNHDA, CDR2 SQIVND (reference sequence). The CDR3 covers 14 residues. The DNA of the CDR3 is TGTGCCAGTAGCCGAGGACAGGTGAACACTGAAGCTTTCTTT. It codes for CASSRGQVNTEAFF. The entire variable domain, with the rest obtained from reference TRBV19 and TRBJ1-1, is as follows: DGGITQSPKYLFRKEGQNVTLSCEQNLNHDAMYWYRQDPGQGLRLIYYSQIVNDFQKGDIAEGYSVSREKKESFPLTVTSAQKNPTAFYLCASSRGQVNTEAFFGQGTRLTVV.

This rearrangement joins TRBV5-1 to TRBJ2-7; D perhaps matches TRBD2 (6 bases). V lost 4 bases, J lost 1 base, and 12 bases lay in between. Germline CDR1 reads SGHRS; CDR2 reads YFSETQ. The CDR3 has 14 residues. The CDR3 DNA follows: TGCGCCAGCAGCCCCGGACGGGGGTCCTACGAGCAGTACTTC. Its protein is CASSPGRGSYEQYF.

V is TRBV11-2 and J is TRBJ2-5; the D gene is possibly TRBD2 (7 bases). Germline V CDR1 and CDR2: SGHAT, FQNNGV. V was trimmed by 5 bases and J by 5 bases, leaving 12 bases between them. This CDR3 has 13 amino acids. CDR3 nucleotides: TGTGCCAGCAGCCAAGGGGGGGCCGAGACCCAGTACTTC. Translating it yields CASSQGGAETQYF.

J is TRBJ2-1 and V is TRBV9, with 13 positions matching TRBD2. J was trimmed by 6 bases and V by 4 bases; bases with no gene match: 7. CDR3 length: 16 amino acids. From germline, CDR1 is SGDLS and CDR2 YYNGEE. This CDR3 reads CASSWRTSGSINEQFF. The CDR3 DNA reads TGTGCCAGCAGCTGGAGGACTAGCGGGAGTATCAATGAGCAGTTCTTC.

The chain combines TRBV5-6 with TRBJ2-4; 7 bases match TRBD2. Germline V gives CDR1 SGHDT, CDR2 YYEEEE. The CDR3 sequence is 17 residues long. Germline trimming cut 1 base from V and 1 base from J; bases unmatched to any gene: 8. This chain's CDR3 is CASSLKFELAAKNIQYF. The CDR3, as DNA: TGTGCCAGCAGCTTGAAATTCGAACTAGCGGCCAAAAACATTCAGTACTTC.

The V gene is TRBV18, the J gene TRBJ2-5, with a weak D call TRBD1 (6 bases). Germline CDR1 and CDR2: KGHSH and LQKENI. V lost 4 bases and J 2 bases, leaving 20 bases between the germline ends. This CDR3 is 17 amino acids long. CDR3 sequence: CASSRVPDSDFQETQYF. The CDR3 region has the DNA TGTGCCAGCTCACGGGTACCGGACAGTGACTTTCAAGAGACCCAGTACTTC.